This entry describes one T cell receptor (beta chain). Primers used in a second PCR of roughly 7 to 12 cycles were a sample-barcoded 5' primer and a J-beta primer mix. A template-switch adaptor containing 12 random nucleotides labeled each cDNA molecule. TCRdb recomputed calls from the 5' RACE reads with MiXCR, one row per CDR3 protein. The sample lists around 1,100,000 distinct CDR3 sequences, roughly two fifths occurring once. Germline V lookup: CDR1 DFQATT, CDR2 SNEGSKA (reference sequence). The CDR3 sequence is 16 residues long. J gave up 6 bases and V 1 base, and 9 bases lay outside the gene matches. The entry originates in a study of blood T cells in healthy people across ages.

J is TRBJ1-4 and V is TRBV20-1; TRBD1 matches at 9 bases. The receptor was derived from a man younger than 35 in good health. Specimen: blood. The CDR3 nucleotides are TGCAGTGCTAGAGTAGGGGGCGGGACAGGGTATGAAAAACTGTTTTTT. Amino acids: CSARVGGGTGYEKLFF.